The clone carrying this T cell receptor beta chain was detected only a few times. Its antigen is as yet unknown. The data were taken from a study of blood T cells in healthy people across ages. PCR was performed a second time for roughly 7 to 11 cycles using a sample-barcoded 5' primer and a J-beta primer mix. Each cDNA molecule received a tag from a template-switch adaptor that had 12 random nucleotides. MiXCR was run by TCRdb on the 5' RACE reads, yielding one entry per CDR3 protein. This table holds some 550,000 distinct CDR3 sequences, 40% to 50% found once. Study findings and constraints: Unsorted PBMCs blocked a conclusive comparison of naive and antigen-experienced cells.

At least 5 micrograms of total RNA were extracted per sample. This CDR3 has 13 residues. V was pared by 3 bases and J by 4 bases, with 3 bases of the junction left unmatched. CDR1 and CDR2 from the germline V gene are DFQATT and SNEGSKA (reference sequence). The sequence was collected from a man older than 75 in good health. The chain uses TRBV20-1 and TRBJ2-1; 7 positions agree with TRBD2. The sample consisted of blood. CDR3 region: CSASGRTYNEQFF. CDR3 in DNA: TGCAGTGCTAGCGGGAGGACTTACAATGAGCAGTTCTTC.